The clone carrying this T cell receptor beta chain has just a few counts. Its specificity is unknown. There are 20 residues in the CDR3. RNA transcripts gave rise to amplified TCR beta CDR3 regions. HTBI primers were used for first-round RT-PCR of the TCR CDR3. Via MiXCR, TCRdb re-called the multiplex PCR reads, giving one row per CDR3 protein. The sample contains around 600,000 distinct CDR3 sequences, more than 14% of which appear only once. Disease lasting under 3 months, a NOSPECS grade of at least 4, and a Clinical Activity Score of at least 3 were features of the ophthalmopathy patients. Any patient presenting with uncontrolled infection, other autoimmune disease, pregnancy or lactation was left out. Diagnostic decisions used clinical symptoms, serum thyroxine and TRAb, thyroid ultrasound and orbital computed tomography. These data originate in a study of T cells in Graves' hyperthyroidism and ophthalmopathy. The study, taken as a whole, reports: Most thyroid clonotypes with frequency above 0.001 were detected in blood.

The chain has TRBV3-2 and TRBJ2-3; the tabulated D call, TRBD2, remains unverified against the DNA. TRBV3-2 is annotated as a pseudogene. The receptor was derived from a woman between 45 and 60 years old with Graves' ophthalmopathy. Material for sequencing was blood. The CDR3 loop is CASSQVLARGVAGVEDTQYF. In DNA form, the CDR3 reads TGTGCCAGCAGCCAAGTATTGGCCCGTGGAGTAGCGGGAGTAGAAGATACGCAGTATTTT.